This TCR beta chain was observed in a study of T cell repertoires in cytomegalovirus infection (dated by TCRdb to 2018 to 2020). For the wider study: Peptide stimulations targeted recently identified HLA-C-restricted CMV epitopes, whose presentation resists viral immunomodulation, together with well-studied HLA-B-restricted epitopes. Donor HLA type was relevant to the analysis, as public TCR beta signatures indicated carriage of CMV infection together with the matching HLA type. Study-wide conclusions, independent of this receptor: Carriers of CMV infection plus the relevant HLA type were discriminated by the cumulative frequency of public TCR beta family members in the study cohort and in an independent approximately 360-donor cohort. The ex vivo response was dominated by HLA-C-restricted CMV-specific TCR beta clonotypes, which also provided the single most frequent clonotype in two of eight donors.

Sample treatment or condition, as interpreted from the label and publication: in vitro stimulation with specific CMV peptide epitopes to enrich CMV-specific T cells. Sequencing used an Illumina HiSeq 1500. TCRdb's own reprocessing of the public reads used fastp at Q25 and MiXCR and kept productive beta chains. Each record represents a unique CDR3 protein, reported with the most common genes and DNA among its rows. The sample table contains about 700,000 distinct CDR3 sequences; only one count was recorded for around a third of them. Of the sample, about 20% falls within the top ten clones. On this clonotype: Its antigen is still unknown. No qualities accompany the bases; no much larger clone lies one base away.

The germline V gene (reference sequence) gives CDR1 as LGHDT and CDR2 as YNNKEL. A distance of 10 bases separates the germline ends of V and J, which lose 1 base and 4 bases respectively. The CDR3 holds 14 amino acids from the cysteine to the phenylalanine. Here the CDR3 DNA is all that survives: 42 bases in frame from base 1. The sequence came from a human donor in good health (CMV status not recorded). Some clones in this sample may be carry-over from other donors' samples. The chain is assembled from TRBV3-1 and TRBJ1-1; a confident D gene designation cannot be given. The sample in question was cultured PBMCs, obtained from culture after CMV antigen stimulation. CDR3 loop: CASSQAWLATEAFF. The DNA sequence follows: TGTGCCAGCAGCCAAGCCTGGTTGGCCACTGAAGCTTTCTTT.